A single sample is the source of the 2 T cell receptor beta chains below, sequenced in a study of OX40 agonist ivuxolimab in advanced cancers. Repertoires were generated with immunoSEQ multiplex PCR, while TCRdb's copy carries only in-frame clones and drops some. The sample shows about 72,000 clones, approximately 90% of them seen only once. Sequencing was performed on CD4+ or CD8+ T cells sorted from blood, taken in a trial of the OX40 agonist ivuxolimab. These receptors all come from an adult with an advanced solid tumor such as melanoma, head and neck, liver or kidney cancer.

The chain links TRBV6-5 to TRBJ1-2, with D hard to call. The V end was cut by 5 bases, the J end by 7 bases, with 17 bases between. The germline CDR1 and CDR2 sequences are MNHEY and SVGAGI. CDR3 size: 14 residues. The CDR3 is CASSHRTTAFGYTF. The CDR3 DNA follows: TGTGCCAGCAGTCACCGGACGACCGCGTTTGGCTACACCTTC.

V usage is TRBV4-1 and J usage is TRBJ1-6, with D unclear. Trimming stripped 0 bases from V and 2 bases from J, with 5 bases between. Germline V gene lookup returns CDR1 MGHRA and CDR2 YSYEKL. The CDR3 is 15 residues long. Here the CDR3 reads CASSQDYTYNSPLHF. Written as DNA, the CDR3 is TGCGCCAGCAGCCAAGATTATACCTATAATTCACCCCTCCACTTT.